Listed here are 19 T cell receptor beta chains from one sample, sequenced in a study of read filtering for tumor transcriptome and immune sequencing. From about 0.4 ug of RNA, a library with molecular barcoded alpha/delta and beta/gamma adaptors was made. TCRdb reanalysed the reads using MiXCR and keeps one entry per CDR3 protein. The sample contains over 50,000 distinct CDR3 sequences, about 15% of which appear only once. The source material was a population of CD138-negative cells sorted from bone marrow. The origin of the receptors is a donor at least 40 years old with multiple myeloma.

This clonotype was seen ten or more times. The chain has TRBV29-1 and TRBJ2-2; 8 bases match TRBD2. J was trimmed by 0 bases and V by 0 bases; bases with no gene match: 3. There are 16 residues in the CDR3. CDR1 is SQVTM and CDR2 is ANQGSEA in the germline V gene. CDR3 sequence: CSVEDFSGTNTGELFF. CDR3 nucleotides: TGCAGCGTTGAAGACTTTAGCGGGACGAACACCGGGGAGCTGTTTTTT.

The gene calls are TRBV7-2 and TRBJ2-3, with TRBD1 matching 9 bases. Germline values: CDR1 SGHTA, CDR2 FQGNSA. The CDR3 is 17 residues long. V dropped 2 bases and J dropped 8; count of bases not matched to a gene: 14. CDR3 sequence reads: CASSLTSGTGFFGTQYF. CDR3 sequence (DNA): TGTGCCAGCAGCTTAACCTCCGGGACAGGGTTTTTCGGTACGCAGTATTTT. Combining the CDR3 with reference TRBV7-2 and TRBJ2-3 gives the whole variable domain GAGVSQSPSNKVTEKGKDVELRCDPISGHTALYWYRQSLGQGLEFLIYFQGNSAPDKSGLPSDRFSAERTGGSVSTLTIQRTQQEDSAVYLCASSLTSGTGFFGTQYFGPGTRLTVL.

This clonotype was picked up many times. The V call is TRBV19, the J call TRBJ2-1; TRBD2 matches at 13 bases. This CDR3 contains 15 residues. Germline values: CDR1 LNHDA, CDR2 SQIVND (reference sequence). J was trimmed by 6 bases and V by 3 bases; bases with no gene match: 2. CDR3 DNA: TGTGCCAGTAGTATTGGGACTAGCGGGACCAATGAGCAGTTCTTC. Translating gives CASSIGTSGTNEQFF.

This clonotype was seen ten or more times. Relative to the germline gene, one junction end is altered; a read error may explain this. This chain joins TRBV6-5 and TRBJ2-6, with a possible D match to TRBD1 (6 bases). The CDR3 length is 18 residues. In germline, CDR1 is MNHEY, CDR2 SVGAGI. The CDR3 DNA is TGTGCCAGCACCAGACCCCCGGGACACTTCTCTGGGGCCAATGTCCTGACTTTC. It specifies CASTRPPGHFSGANVLTF.

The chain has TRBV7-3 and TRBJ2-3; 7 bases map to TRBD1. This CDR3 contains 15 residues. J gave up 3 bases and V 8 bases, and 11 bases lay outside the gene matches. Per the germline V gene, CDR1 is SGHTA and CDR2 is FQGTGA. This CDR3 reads CASGIKGGATDTQYF. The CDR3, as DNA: TGTGCCAGCGGTATTAAAGGGGGCGCGACAGATACGCAGTATTTT.

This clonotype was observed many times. CDR3 in DNA: TGTGCCACCAGTCAGGGGGCTAACTATGGCTACACCTTC. As protein: CATSQGANYGYTF. V gene TRBV24-1 combines with J gene TRBJ1-2; the match to TRBD1 covers 7 bases. The CDR3 is 13 residues long. Germline V gene lookup returns CDR1 KGHDR and CDR2 SFDVKD. V shed 6 bases, J shed 0 bases, and the junction held 0 bases outside the gene matches.

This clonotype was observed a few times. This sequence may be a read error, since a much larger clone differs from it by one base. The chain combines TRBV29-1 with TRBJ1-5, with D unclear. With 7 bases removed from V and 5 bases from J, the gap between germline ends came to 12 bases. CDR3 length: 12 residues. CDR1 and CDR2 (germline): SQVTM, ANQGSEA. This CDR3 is CSAPSIDQPQHF. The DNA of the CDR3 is TGCAGCGCGCCTTCCATAGATCAGCCCCAGCATTTT.

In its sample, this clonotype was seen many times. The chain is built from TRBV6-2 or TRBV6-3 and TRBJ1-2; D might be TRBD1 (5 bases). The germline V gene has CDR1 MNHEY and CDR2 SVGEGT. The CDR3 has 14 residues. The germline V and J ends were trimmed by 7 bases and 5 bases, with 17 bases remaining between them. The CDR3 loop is CASKPTGAAYGYTF. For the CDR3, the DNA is TGTGCCAGCAAACCCACCGGGGCCGCTTATGGCTACACCTTC.

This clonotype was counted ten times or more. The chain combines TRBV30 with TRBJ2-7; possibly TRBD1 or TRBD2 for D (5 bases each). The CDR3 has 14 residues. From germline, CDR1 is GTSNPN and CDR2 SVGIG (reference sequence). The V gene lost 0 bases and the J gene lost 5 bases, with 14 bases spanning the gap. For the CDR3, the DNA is TGTGCCTGGAGTGTACCCGGGGCGGTGGACGAGCAGTACTTC. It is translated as CAWSVPGAVDEQYF.

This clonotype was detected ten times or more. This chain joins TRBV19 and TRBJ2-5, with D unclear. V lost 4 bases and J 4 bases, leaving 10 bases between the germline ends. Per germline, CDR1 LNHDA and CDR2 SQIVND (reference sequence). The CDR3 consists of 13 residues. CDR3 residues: CASSSVRGETQYF. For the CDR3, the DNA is TGTGCCAGTAGTAGCGTCCGAGGAGAGACCCAGTACTTC.

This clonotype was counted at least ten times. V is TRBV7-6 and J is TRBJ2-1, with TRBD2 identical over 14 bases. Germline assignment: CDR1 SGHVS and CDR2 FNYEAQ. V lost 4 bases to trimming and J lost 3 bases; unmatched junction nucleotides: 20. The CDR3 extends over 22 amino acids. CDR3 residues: CASSSSRDRGTSGSGVYNEQFF. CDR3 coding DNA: TGTGCCAGCAGCTCTAGCCGGGACAGGGGGACTAGCGGGAGTGGGGTCTACAATGAGCAGTTCTTC.

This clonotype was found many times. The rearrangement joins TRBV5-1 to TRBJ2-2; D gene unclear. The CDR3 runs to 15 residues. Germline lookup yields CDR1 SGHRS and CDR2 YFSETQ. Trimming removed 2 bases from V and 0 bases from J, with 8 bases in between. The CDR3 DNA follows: TGCGCCAGCAGCTTATCAACCGCGAACACCGGGGAGCTGTTTTTT. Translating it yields CASSLSTANTGELFF.

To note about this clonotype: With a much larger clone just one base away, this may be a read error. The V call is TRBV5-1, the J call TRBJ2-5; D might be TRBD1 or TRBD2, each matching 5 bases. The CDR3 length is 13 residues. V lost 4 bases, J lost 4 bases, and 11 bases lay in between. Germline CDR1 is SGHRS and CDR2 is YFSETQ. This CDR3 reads CASSGTHRETQYF. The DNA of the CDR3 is TGCGCCAGCAGCGGGACGCATCGAGAGACCCAGTACTTC.

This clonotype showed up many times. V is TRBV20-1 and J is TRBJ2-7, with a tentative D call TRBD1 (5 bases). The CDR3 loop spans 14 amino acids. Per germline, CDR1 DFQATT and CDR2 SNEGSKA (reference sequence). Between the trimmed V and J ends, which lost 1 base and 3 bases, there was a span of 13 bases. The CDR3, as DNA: TGCAGTGCTAGAGCGGCCTCCAGGGACTACGAGCAGTACTTC. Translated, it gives CSARAASRDYEQYF.

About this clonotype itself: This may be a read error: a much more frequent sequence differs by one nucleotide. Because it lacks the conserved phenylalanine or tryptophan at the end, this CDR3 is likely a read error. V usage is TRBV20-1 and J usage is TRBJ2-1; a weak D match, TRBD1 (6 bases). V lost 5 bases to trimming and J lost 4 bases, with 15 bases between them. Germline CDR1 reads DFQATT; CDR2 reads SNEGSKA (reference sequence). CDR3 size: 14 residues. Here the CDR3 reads CSAYDRTGYNEQFL. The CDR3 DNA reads TGCAGTGCTTACGACAGGACGGGGTACAATGAGCAGTTCCTC.

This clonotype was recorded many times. CDR3 in amino acids: CASSLVKRESDTGELFF. The CDR3 DNA is TGTGCCAGCAGTTTAGTGAAGCGGGAGTCAGACACCGGGGAGCTGTTTTTT. The rearrangement uses TRBV12-3 or TRBV12-4 and TRBJ2-2, with 8 bases aligning to TRBD2. V shed 1 base, J shed 3 bases, and the junction held 7 bases outside the gene matches. The CDR3 spans 17 residues.

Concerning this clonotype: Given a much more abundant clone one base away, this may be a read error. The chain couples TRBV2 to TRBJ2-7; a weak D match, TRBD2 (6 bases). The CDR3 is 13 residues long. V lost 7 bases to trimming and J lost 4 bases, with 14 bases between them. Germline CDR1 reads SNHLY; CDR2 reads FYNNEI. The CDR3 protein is CASTIAVGYEQYF. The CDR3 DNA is TGTGCCAGCACGATAGCGGTAGGGTACGAGCAGTACTTC.

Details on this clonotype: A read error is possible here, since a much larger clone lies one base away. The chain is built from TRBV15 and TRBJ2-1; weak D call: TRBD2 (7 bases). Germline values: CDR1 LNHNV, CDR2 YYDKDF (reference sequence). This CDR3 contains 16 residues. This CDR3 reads CATSREGGGPYNGQFF. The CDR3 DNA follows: TGTGCCACCAGCAGAGAAGGGGGAGGGCCCTACAATGGGCAGTTCTTC.

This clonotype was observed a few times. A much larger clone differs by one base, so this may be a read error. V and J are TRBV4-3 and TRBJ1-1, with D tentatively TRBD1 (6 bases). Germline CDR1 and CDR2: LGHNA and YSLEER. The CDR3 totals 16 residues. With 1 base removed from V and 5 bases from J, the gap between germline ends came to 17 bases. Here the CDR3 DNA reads TGCGCCAGCAGCCAAGGTTATGGGGGCGAGAAAACTGAAGCTTTCTTT. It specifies CASSQGYGGEKTEAFF.